The clone carrying this T cell receptor (beta chain) came up a few times. V was cut by 0 bases and J by 4 bases, with 10 bases left in between. Germline assignment: CDR1 LGHNA and CDR2 YSLEER. The CDR3 spans 15 residues. Time point noted: blood at routine non-recurrence follow-up after resection. Extraction of whole RNA from tumor, nontumor lung or frozen PBMC preceded unsorted sequencing. Individually, TCR cDNA molecules were each labelled with a unique molecular identifier. TCRdb re-called the 5' RACE reads with MiXCR, one entry per CDR3 protein. There are tens of thousands of distinct CDR3 sequences in the sample; roughly 19% occur only once, and around a fifth lies in the top ten. This sample was included in a study of spatial heterogeneity in lung cancer. For the study at large: The study sequenced follow-up PBMC samples when they were available, at a median of approximately 2 years after resection. The study observed each unique TCR and UMI combination more than ten times on average in raw reads.

The sequence was collected from a male donor with early-stage non-small cell lung cancer. This sequence joins TRBV4-3 and TRBJ1-5; D uncertain. Sequencing used PBMCs, obtained at follow-up. In nucleotides, the CDR3 is TGCGCCAGCAGCCAAGATGGGATGGGGAATCAGCCCCAGCATTTT. Encoded protein: CASSQDGMGNQPQHF.